A selection of T cell receptor beta chains follows, all from one sample in a study of shared clonotypes between healthy human individuals. The repertoire was sequenced with immunoSEQ multiplex PCR; TCRdb's copy has only in-frame clones and lacks some. Of about 2,200,000 clones listed, approximately 94% are singletons. The specimen was naive CD8+ T cells from PBMCs. Receptors were obtained from a man aged 18 to 30 in good health. Some clones in this sample may be carry-over from other donors' samples. The CDR3 runs from the conserved cysteine through the conserved F or W. D genes are given only for firm matches. Only some rows state a clone size, as once, few, many or a class for expanded clones.

d_call	j_call	v_call	clone_size	cdr3_aa	cdr3_nt
-	TRBJ2-7	TRBV28	-	CASNPGTVPYEQYF	TGTGCCAGCAATCCCGGGACGGTCCCCTACGAGCAGTACTTC
TRBD1	TRBJ2-7	TRBV6-6	once	CASKDRGYEQYF	TGTGCCAGCAAAGACAGGGGGTACGAGCAGTACTTC
TRBD1	TRBJ2-7	TRBV6-5	-	CASSYQTGAYEQYF	TGTGCCAGCAGTTACCAAACAGGGGCCTACGAGCAGTACTTC
-	TRBJ1-2	TRBV7-6	-	CASSLGGSHYGYTF	TGTGCCAGCAGCTTAGGGGGCAGCCACTATGGCTACACCTTC
-	TRBJ1-5	TRBV30	-	CAFDLNEPQHF	TGTGCCTTCGATCTTAACGAGCCCCAGCATTTT
TRBD2	TRBJ2-7	TRBV28	-	CASSVEEREAYEQYF	TGTGCCAGCAGCGTGGAAGAGCGGGAGGCCTACGAGCAGTACTTC
TRBD1	TRBJ1-5	TRBV19	few	CASSPGQGNQPQHF	TGTGCCAGTAGCCCCGGACAGGGGAATCAGCCCCAGCATTTT
-	TRBJ1-5	TRBV4-1	-	CASSQDPGGALYQPQHF	TGCGCCAGCAGCCAAGATCCGGGCGGGGCTCTGTATCAGCCCCAGCATTTT
-	TRBJ2-2	TRBV20-1	once	CSAHYTGELFF	TGCAGTGCTCACTACACCGGGGAGCTGTTTTTT
-	TRBJ1-2	TRBV28	-	CASSLMGGDYGYTF	TGTGCCAGCAGTTTGATGGGGGGCGACTATGGCTACACCTTC
-	TRBJ2-3	TRBV9	-	CASSVDSGYTDTQYF	TGTGCCAGCAGCGTAGATAGCGGCTACACAGATACGCAGTATTTT
-	TRBJ1-2	TRBV29-1	once	CSVDARSYGYTF	TGCAGCGTTGACGCCAGAAGCTATGGCTACACCTTC
-	TRBJ2-5	TRBV28	-	CASSLVLQETQYF	TGTGCCAGCAGTTTAGTCTTACAAGAGACCCAGTACTTC
-	TRBJ2-3	TRBV18	-	CASSPLTRKDTQYF	TGTGCCAGCTCACCCCTGACTAGAAAAGATACGCAGTATTTT
-	TRBJ2-1	TRBV6-5	-	CASSYHIRAEQFF	TGTGCCAGCAGTTACCATATCCGAGCTGAGCAGTTCTTC
TRBD1	TRBJ1-2	TRBV11-2	-	CASSPGQSGYTF	TGTGCCAGCAGCCCGGGACAGAGTGGCTACACCTTC
TRBD2	TRBJ2-5	TRBV27	-	CASSDPGLAEETQYF	TGTGCCAGCTCCGACCCAGGACTAGCGGAAGAGACCCAGTACTTC
TRBD1	TRBJ1-2	TRBV6-6	-	CASSSSGTGATYGYTF	TGTGCCAGCAGCTCCTCCGGGACAGGGGCTACTTATGGCTACACCTTC
-	TRBJ2-1	TRBV4-3	-	CASSRNLASYNEQFF	TGCGCCAGCAGCCGCAACCTAGCTAGCTACAATGAGCAGTTCTTC
-	TRBJ2-7	TRBV2	-	CASRGFTLEQYF	TGTGCCAGCAGAGGTTTTACGCTCGAGCAGTACTTC
-	TRBJ2-7	TRBV30	-	CAWSEGPAEQYF	TGTGCCTGGAGTGAGGGTCCGGCCGAGCAGTACTTC
-	TRBJ2-5	TRBV30	-	CAWSVPEGGETQYF	TGTGCCTGGAGTGTCCCAGAGGGAGGAGAGACCCAGTACTTC
-	TRBJ2-7	TRBV29-1	-	CSVELGAYEQYF	TGCAGCGTTGAATTAGGGGCCTACGAGCAGTACTTC
TRBD2	TRBJ2-1	TRBV27	-	CASRGGLGRREQFF	TGTGCCAGCAGAGGTGGACTAGGAAGGCGTGAGCAGTTCTTC
-	TRBJ2-5	TRBV6-5	-	CASSYMGGIRETQYF	TGTGCCAGCAGTTATATGGGGGGAATAAGGGAGACCCAGTACTTC
-	TRBJ1-2	TRBV28	-	CASSLGVKQDYTF	TGTGCCAGCAGTTTAGGGGTGAAACAGGACTACACCTTC
TRBD2	TRBJ2-7	TRBV28	-	CASSLVRGYEQYF	TGTGCCAGCAGTTTAGTGCGGGGGTACGAGCAGTACTTC
-	TRBJ2-7	TRBV5-6	-	CASSSGLRPSEQYF	TGTGCCAGCAGCTCGGGACTTAGGCCTAGCGAGCAGTACTTC
-	TRBJ2-5	TRBV4-1	-	CASSQVLKGQETQYF	TGCGCCAGCAGCCAAGTACTGAAGGGCCAAGAGACCCAGTACTTC
-	TRBJ2-6	TRBV5-6	-	CASSLSVVLTF	TGTGCCAGCAGCCTGAGTGTCGTCCTGACTTTC
-	TRBJ2-1	TRBV10-3	-	CAISESPSSYNEQFF	TGTGCCATCAGTGAGTCGCCTAGCTCCTACAATGAGCAGTTCTTC
-	TRBJ2-2	TRBV27	-	CASSLSAGTNTGELFF	TGTGCCAGCAGTTTATCGGCAGGGACGAACACCGGGGAGCTGTTTTTT
TRBD1	TRBJ2-3	TRBV9	-	CASSTRRGQGADTQYF	TGTGCCAGCAGCACAAGACGGGGACAGGGGGCAGATACGCAGTATTTT